This T cell receptor (beta chain) appears in the sequencing data of a study of control samples from healthy donors and cancer patients. Clones were read by immunoSEQ multiplex PCR, and TCRdb kept only the in-frame ones, dropping some. This sample has approximately 97,000 clones, with about 91% found just once. V lost 0 bases to trimming and J lost 2 bases; unmatched junction nucleotides: 1. The germline V gene encodes CDR1 MNHEY and CDR2 SVGAGI. The CDR3 has 14 amino acids. The rearrangement links TRBV6-5 to TRBJ2-7; 7 bases align to TRBD1. The receptor was derived from a man under 40 in good health. The sequencing input was blood. CDR3 loop: CASSYSDRAYEQYF. The CDR3 bases are TGTGCCAGCAGTTACTCTGACAGGGCCTACGAGCAGTACTTC.